This T cell receptor beta chain was documented in a study of blood T cells in healthy people across ages. With a J-beta primer mix and a sample-barcoded 5' primer, a second PCR ran about 6 to 11 cycles. Each of the cDNA molecules was tagged by a template-switch adaptor with 12 random nucleotides. One entry per CDR3 protein, called by TCRdb with MiXCR from the 5' RACE reads. The sample consists of 700,000 or so distinct CDR3 sequences, roughly 41% of them appearing once. The CDR3 spans 11 residues. The V end lost 3 bases, the J end lost 6 bases, and 6 bases lay between the germline ends. The germline V gene encodes CDR1 SGDLS and CDR2 YYNGEE.

V and J are TRBV9 and TRBJ1-1; weak D call: TRBD1 (5 bases). The source is a man older than 75 in good health. Specimen: blood. DNA for the CDR3: TGTGCCAGCAGCGAGGGGTCTGAAGCTTTCTTT. Residues: CASSEGSEAFF.